The clone carrying this TCR beta chain has just a few counts. The CDR3 totals 13 residues. V lost 3 bases and J 4 bases, leaving 9 bases between the germline ends. CDR1 is SGHAT and CDR2 is FQNNGV in the germline V gene. Time point described: baseline pretreatment blood. Treatment: 15 Gy SBRT to primary tumor, nephrectomy 4 weeks later. Blood was sampled at baseline, 2 weeks and 4 weeks after SBRT. This renal cell carcinoma was of the clear cell type. Here immunoSEQ multiplex PCR was the method, and the copy in TCRdb shows in-frame clones only, minus some. The sample has approximately 100,000 clones, 86% seen once. The sample comes from a study of radiation and T cells in renal cell carcinoma.

The gene calls are TRBV11-2 and TRBJ1-1; D is unresolved. The material was blood, obtained from a patient whose treatment included radiotherapy and nephrectomy. The clonotype was recovered from a man aged 50 to 59 with renal cell carcinoma. The chain's CDR3 is CASSFNGRTEAFF. CDR3 nucleotide sequence: TGTGCCAGCAGCTTTAATGGTCGCACTGAAGCTTTCTTT.